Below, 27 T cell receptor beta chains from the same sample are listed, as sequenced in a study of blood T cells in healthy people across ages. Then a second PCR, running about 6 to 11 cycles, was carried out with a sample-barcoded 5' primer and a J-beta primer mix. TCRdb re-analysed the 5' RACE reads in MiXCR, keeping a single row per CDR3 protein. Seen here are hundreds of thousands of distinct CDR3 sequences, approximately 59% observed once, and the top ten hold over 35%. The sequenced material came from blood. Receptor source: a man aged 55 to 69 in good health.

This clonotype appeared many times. This CDR3 is CASSFTSKQETQYF. The CDR3, as DNA: TGTGCCAGCAGTTTTACTAGCAAGCAAGAGACCCAGTACTTC. This chain uses TRBV6-6 with TRBJ2-5; D is possibly TRBD2 (6 bases). Germline V gene lookup returns CDR1 MNHNY and CDR2 SVGAGI (reference sequence). V was trimmed by 4 bases and J by 2 bases, leaving 11 bases between them. This CDR3 region has 14 residues.

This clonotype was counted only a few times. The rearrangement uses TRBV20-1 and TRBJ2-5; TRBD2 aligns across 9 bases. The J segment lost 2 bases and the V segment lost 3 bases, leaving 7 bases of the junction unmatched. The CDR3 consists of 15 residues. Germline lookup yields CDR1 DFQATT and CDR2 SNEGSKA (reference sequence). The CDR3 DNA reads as TGCAGTGCTAGTTCCTTAGCGGGAGTTCAAGAGACCCAGTACTTC. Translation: CSASSLAGVQETQYF.

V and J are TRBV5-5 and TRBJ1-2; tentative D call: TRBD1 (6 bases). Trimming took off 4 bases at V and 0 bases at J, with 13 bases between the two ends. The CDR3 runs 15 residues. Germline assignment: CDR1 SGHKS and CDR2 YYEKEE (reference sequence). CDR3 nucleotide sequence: TGTGCCAGCAGCCAGGGGATTCCCACTAACTATGGCTACACCTTC. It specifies CASSQGIPTNYGYTF.

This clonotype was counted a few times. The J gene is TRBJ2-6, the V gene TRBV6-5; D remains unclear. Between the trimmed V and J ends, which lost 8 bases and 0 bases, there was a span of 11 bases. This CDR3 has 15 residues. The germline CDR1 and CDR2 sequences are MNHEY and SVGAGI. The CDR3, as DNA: TGTGCCAGCGGGGAAGCTGCCTCTGGGGCCAACGTCCTGACTTTC. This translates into CASGEAASGANVLTF.

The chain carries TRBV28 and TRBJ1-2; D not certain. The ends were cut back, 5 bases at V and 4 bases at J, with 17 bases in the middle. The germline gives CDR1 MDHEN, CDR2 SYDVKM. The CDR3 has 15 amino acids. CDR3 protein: CASSPQPRWSYGYTF. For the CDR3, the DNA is TGTGCCAGCAGTCCACAACCCCGATGGTCCTATGGCTACACCTTC.

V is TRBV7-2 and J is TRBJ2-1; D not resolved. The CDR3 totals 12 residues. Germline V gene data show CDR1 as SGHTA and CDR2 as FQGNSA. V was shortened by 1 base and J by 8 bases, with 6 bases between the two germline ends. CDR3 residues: CASSLVWDEQFF. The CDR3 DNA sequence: TGTGCCAGCAGCTTAGTCTGGGATGAGCAGTTCTTC.

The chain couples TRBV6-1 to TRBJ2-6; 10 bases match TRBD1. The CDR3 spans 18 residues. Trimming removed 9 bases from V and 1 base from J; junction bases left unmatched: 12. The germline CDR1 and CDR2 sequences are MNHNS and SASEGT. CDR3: CASINRDRGLSGANVLTF. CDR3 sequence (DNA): TGTGCCAGTATCAACCGGGACAGGGGACTTTCTGGGGCCAACGTCCTGACTTTC.

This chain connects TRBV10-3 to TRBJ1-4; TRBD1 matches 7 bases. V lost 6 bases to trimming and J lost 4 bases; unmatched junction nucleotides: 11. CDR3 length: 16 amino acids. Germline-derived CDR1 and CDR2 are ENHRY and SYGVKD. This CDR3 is CAISSEGAGSNEKLFF. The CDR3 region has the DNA TGTGCCATCAGCTCAGAGGGGGCAGGGAGTAATGAAAAACTGTTTTTT.

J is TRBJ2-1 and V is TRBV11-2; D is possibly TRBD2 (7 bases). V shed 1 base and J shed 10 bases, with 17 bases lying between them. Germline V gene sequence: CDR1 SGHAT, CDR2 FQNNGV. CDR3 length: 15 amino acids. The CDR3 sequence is CASSLGGLPGGEQFF. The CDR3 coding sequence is TGTGCCAGCAGCTTAGGGGGGCTTCCCGGGGGGGAGCAGTTCTTC.

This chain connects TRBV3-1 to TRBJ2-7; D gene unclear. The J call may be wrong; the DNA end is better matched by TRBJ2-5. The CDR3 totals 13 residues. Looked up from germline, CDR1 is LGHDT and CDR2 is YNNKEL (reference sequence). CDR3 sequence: CASSQMLLQTQYF. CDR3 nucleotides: TGTGCCAGCAGCCAAATGCTTTTGCAGACCCAGTACTTC.

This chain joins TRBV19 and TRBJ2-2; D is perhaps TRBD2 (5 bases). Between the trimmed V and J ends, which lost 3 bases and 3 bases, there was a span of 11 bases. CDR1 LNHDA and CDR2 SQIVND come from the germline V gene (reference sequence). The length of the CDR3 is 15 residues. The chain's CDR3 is CASSMGGHYTGELFF. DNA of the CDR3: TGTGCCAGTAGTATGGGCGGGCACTACACCGGGGAGCTGTTTTTT.

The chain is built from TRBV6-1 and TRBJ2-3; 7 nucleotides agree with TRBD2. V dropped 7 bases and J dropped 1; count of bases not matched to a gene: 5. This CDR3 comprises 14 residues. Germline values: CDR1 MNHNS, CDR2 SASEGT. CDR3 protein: CASIFSGGTDTQYF. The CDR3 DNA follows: TGTGCCAGCATCTTCAGCGGGGGCACAGATACGCAGTATTTT.

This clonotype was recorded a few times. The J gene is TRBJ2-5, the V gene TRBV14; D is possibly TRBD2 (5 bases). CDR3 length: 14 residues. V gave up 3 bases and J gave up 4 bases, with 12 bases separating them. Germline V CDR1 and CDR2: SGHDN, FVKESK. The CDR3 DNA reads TGTGCCAGCAGCCACAGAGGGATTGGAGAGACCCAGTACTTC. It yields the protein CASSHRGIGETQYF.

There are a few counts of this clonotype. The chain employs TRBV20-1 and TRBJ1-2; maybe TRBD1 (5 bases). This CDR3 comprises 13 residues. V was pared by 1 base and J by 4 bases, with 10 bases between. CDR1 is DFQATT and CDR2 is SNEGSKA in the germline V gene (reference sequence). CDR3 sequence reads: CSARGGSIYGYTF. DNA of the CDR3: TGCAGTGCTAGAGGGGGCAGTATCTATGGCTACACCTTC.

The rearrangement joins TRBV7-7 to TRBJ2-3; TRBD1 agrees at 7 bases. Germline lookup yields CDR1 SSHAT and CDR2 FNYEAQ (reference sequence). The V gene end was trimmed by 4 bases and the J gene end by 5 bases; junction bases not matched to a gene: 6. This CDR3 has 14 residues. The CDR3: CASSSTGLVDTQYF. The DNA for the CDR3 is TGTGCCAGCAGCTCGACAGGGCTTGTAGATACGCAGTATTTT.

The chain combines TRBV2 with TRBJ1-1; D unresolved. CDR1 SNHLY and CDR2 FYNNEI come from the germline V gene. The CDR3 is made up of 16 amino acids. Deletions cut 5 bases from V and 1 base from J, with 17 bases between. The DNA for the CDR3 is TGTGCCAGCAGTCCCCCTGAGGGTTTGGGGAACACTGAAGCTTTCTTT. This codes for CASSPPEGLGNTEAFF.

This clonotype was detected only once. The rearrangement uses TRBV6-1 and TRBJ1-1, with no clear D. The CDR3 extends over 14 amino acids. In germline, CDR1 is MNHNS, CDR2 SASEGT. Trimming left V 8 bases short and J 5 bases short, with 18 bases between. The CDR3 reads CASGFAWSSTEAFF. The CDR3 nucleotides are TGTGCCAGCGGGTTTGCATGGTCCAGTACTGAAGCTTTCTTT.

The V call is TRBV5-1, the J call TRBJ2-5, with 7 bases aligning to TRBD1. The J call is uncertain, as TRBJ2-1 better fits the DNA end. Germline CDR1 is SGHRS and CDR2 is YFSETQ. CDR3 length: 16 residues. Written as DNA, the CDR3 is TGCGCCAGCAGCTTGGCCGACAGGGTGGGTCAAGAGACCCAGTTCTTC. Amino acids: CASSLADRVGQETQFF.

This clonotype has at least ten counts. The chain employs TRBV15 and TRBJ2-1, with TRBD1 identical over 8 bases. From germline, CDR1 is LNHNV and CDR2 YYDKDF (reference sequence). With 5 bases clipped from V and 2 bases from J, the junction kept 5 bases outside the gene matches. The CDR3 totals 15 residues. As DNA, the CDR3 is TGTGCCACCAGCGGAAGGACAGGGCCCTACAATGAGCAGTTCTTC. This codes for CATSGRTGPYNEQFF.

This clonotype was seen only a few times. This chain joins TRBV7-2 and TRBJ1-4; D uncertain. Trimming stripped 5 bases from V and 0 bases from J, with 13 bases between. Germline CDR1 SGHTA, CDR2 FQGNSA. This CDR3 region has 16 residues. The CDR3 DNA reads TGTGCCAGCAGCCGCCAACTAAGGGCAACTAATGAAAAACTGTTTTTT. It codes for CASSRQLRATNEKLFF.

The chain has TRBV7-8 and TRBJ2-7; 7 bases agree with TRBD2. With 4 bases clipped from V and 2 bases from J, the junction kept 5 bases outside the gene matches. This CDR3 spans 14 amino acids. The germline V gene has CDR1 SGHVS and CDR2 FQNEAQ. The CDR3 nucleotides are TGTGCCAGCAGCTCACTGCGGGGGACCTACGAGCAGTACTTC. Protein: CASSSLRGTYEQYF.

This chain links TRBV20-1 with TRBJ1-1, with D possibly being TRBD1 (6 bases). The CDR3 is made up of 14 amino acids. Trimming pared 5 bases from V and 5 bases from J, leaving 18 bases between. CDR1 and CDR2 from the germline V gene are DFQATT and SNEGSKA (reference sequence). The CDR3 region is CSAQVGGRRTEAFF. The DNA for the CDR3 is TGCAGTGCTCAAGTGGGGGGGCGCCGTACTGAAGCTTTCTTT.

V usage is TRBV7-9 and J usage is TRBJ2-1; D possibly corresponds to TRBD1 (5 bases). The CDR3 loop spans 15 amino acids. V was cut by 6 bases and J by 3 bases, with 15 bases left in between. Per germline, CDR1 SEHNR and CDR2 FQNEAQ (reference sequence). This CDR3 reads CASRPQGSFYNEQFF. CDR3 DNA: TGTGCCAGCAGACCCCAGGGATCCTTCTACAATGAGCAGTTCTTC. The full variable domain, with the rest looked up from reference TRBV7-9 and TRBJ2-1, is DTGVSQNPRHKITKRGQNVTFRCDPISEHNRLYWYRQTLGQGPEFLTYFQNEAQLEKSRLLSDRFSAERPKGSFSTLEIQRTEQGDSAMYLCASRPQGSFYNEQFFGPGTRLTVL.

CDR3 in DNA: TGTGCCAGCAGGCGGGGAGGGACAGAGACCCAGTACTTC. Its translation is CASRRGGTETQYF. This chain uses TRBV25-1 with TRBJ2-5, with 7 bases fitting TRBD2. Trimming at V came to 6 bases and at J to 4 bases, leaving 5 bases not matched to a gene. Looked up from germline, CDR1 is MGHDK and CDR2 is SYGVNS. The CDR3 consists of 13 residues.

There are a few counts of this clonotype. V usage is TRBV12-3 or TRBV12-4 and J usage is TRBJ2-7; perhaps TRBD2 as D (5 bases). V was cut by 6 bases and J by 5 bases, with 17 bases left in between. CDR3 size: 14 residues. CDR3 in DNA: TGTGCCAGCAGCTGGTACGGGCTCGGGAACGAGCAGTACTTC. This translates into CASSWYGLGNEQYF.

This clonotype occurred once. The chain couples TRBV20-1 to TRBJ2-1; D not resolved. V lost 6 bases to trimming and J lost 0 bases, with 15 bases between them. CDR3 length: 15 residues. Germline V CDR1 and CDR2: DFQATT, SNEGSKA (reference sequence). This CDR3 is CSAFQARSSYNEQFF. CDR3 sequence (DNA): TGCAGTGCCTTTCAAGCGCGGAGCTCCTACAATGAGCAGTTCTTC.

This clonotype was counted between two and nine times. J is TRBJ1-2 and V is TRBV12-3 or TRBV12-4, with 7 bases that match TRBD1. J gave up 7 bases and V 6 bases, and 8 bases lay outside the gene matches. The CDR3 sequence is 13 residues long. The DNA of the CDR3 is TGTGCCAGCAGGGCGACAGGGCGGGCTGGCTACACCTTC. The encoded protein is CASRATGRAGYTF.